The present T cell receptor beta chain was sequenced within a study of early T cells in non-severe SARS-CoV-2 infection. Study overall: Bulk RNA isolated from unsorted whole blood underwent sequencing; chains were not paired. Findings of the study overall: VDJdb matches were skewed toward anti-spike CD8 T cell responses.

This CDR3 comprises 14 residues. Germline V lookup: CDR1 MNHEY, CDR2 SVGEGT. The J segment lost 7 bases and the V segment lost 8 bases, leaving 9 bases of the junction unmatched. This clonotype was recorded many times. Antigen unknown. The TCR library protocol attached unique molecular identifiers to the individual cDNA molecules. TCRdb independently ran MiXCR on the 5' RACE reads; one entry per CDR3 protein. The table records fewer than 65,000 distinct CDR3 sequences, 5.5% to 7% of them present only once. The chain uses TRBV6-2 or TRBV6-3 and TRBJ2-1; 9 bases match TRBD2. This clonotype originated in an adult who was a healthcare worker with PCR-confirmed SARS-CoV-2 infection or an uninfected control (not recorded which). The source was whole blood, collected at baseline. The CDR3 sequence: CASCRSSGENEQFF. CDR3 nucleotides: TGTGCCAGCTGCCGGTCTAGCGGGGAAAATGAGCAGTTCTTC.